This T cell receptor beta chain comes out of a study of blood T cell repertoires in COVID-19. CDR3 size: 14 residues. The germline V gene encodes CDR1 MDHEN and CDR2 SYDVKM. The ends were cut back, 7 bases at V and 4 bases at J, with 16 bases in the middle. Profiled with immunoSEQ multiplex PCR; TCRdb holds only in-frame clones, not every one. The sample gives over 100,000 clones, more than 75% of which show up once; roughly 10% is in the top ten. Sequencing input: peripheral blood. This receptor was identified in a woman in her 70s with COVID-19, enrolled during active disease. The gene calls are TRBV28 and TRBJ1-1; a weak D match, TRBD1 (5 bases). CDR3 sequence reads: CASIYQSGFTEAFF. CDR3 DNA sequence: TGTGCCAGCATTTACCAATCAGGGTTCACTGAAGCTTTCTTT. Complete variable domain (other parts from reference TRBV28 and TRBJ1-1): DVKVTQSSRYLVKRTGEKVFLECVQDMDHENMFWYRQDPGLGLRLIYFSYDVKMKEKGDIPEGYSVSREKKERFSLILESASTNQTSMYLCASIYQSGFTEAFFGQGTRLTVV.